These T cell receptor beta chains were read from a single sample in a study of response to subunit inactivated influenza vaccine. TCRdb ran MiXCR on the RT-PCR reads and lists one entry per CDR3 protein. This sample has about 520,000 distinct CDR3 sequences, with roughly 7.9% found just once. Sequenced material: PBMCs from blood, taken 23 months after vaccination. The source is a man between 50 and 75 years old who received an inactivated influenza vaccine. CDR3s include the opening cysteine and the closing phenylalanine or tryptophan. D genes are given only for firm matches. Size values are once, few and many counts, or a class for expanded clones, and some rows have none.

V gene,D gene,J gene,clone size,CDR3 protein,CDR3 DNA
TRBV6-5,.,TRBJ2-3,.,CASSYSRQGARDTQYF,TGTGCCAGCAGTTACTCGAGGCAGGGCGCCAGGGATACGCAGTATTTT
TRBV10-3,.,TRBJ2-2,.,CATSTSVMLTAGELFF,TGTGCCACCTCGACCTCTGTCATGCTCACCGCCGGGGAGCTGTTTTTT
TRBV12-3/TRBV12-4,.,TRBJ1-6,few,CASSLSGRNNSPLHF,TGTGCCAGCAGTTTGTCAGGACGCAATAATTCACCCCTCCACTTT
TRBV10-3,TRBD2,TRBJ2-3,.,CAISATSPDTQYF,TGTGCCATCAGTGCGACTAGCCCAGATACGCAGTATTTT
TRBV2,TRBD1,TRBJ1-6,.,CASRRQGAGSPLHF,TGTGCCAGCAGAAGACAGGGGGCTGGCTCACCCCTCCACTTT
TRBV7-2,TRBD1,TRBJ2-7,many,CASSRGGQGAYEQYF,TGTGCCAGCAGCCGCGGTGGACAGGGAGCGTACGAGCAGTACTTC
TRBV5-1,.,TRBJ1-1,.,CASARDGNTEAFF,TGCGCCAGCGCGCGGGACGGGAACACTGAAGCTTTCTTT
TRBV20-1,.,TRBJ2-1,few,CSAGHSYNEQFF,TGCAGTGCTGGACACTCCTACAATGAGCAGTTCTTC
TRBV5-1,.,TRBJ2-2,few,CASSFGGHETGELFF,TGCGCCAGCAGCTTTGGCGGACATGAGACCGGGGAGCTGTTTTTT
TRBV29-1,.,TRBJ2-5,.,CSVEGGMAQETQYF,TGCAGCGTGGAAGGGGGAATGGCACAAGAGACCCAGTACTTC
TRBV20-1,.,TRBJ1-6,few,CSAQGRSYNSPLHF,TGCAGTGCCCAAGGCAGGTCTTATAATTCACCCCTCCACTTT
TRBV20-1,.,TRBJ2-4,many,CSGEGLAKNIQYF,TGCAGTGGCGAAGGACTAGCCAAAAACATTCAGTACTTC
TRBV20-1,TRBD2,TRBJ2-2,.,CSAFNRLAGGTGELFF,TGCAGTGCCTTTAACCGGCTAGCGGGGGGGACCGGGGAGCTGTTTTTT
TRBV7-2,.,TRBJ2-4,few,CASSSPVALNIQYF,TGTGCCAGCAGCTCCCCCGTGGCCCTAAACATTCAGTACTTC
TRBV5-1,.,TRBJ2-1,many,CASSLSPSSSYNEQFF,TGCGCCAGCAGCTTGTCCCCATCGAGCTCCTACAATGAGCAGTTCTTC
TRBV6-1,TRBD2,TRBJ2-7,few,CASSQYMNLGTTAYEQYF,TGTGCCAGCAGTCAATACATGAACCTCGGGACTACCGCCTACGAGCAGTACTTC
TRBV6-2/TRBV6-3,TRBD2,TRBJ2-1,.,CASSYSRLADNEQFF,TGTGCCAGCAGTTACTCGCGACTAGCGGACAATGAGCAGTTCTTC
TRBV20-1,.,TRBJ2-7,many,CSARDATESYEQYF,TGCAGTGCTAGAGATGCGACAGAGTCCTACGAGCAGTACTTC
TRBV6-2/TRBV6-3,.,TRBJ2-1,many,CASSKVGESYNEQFF,TGTGCCAGCAGTAAAGTGGGAGAGTCCTACAATGAGCAGTTCTTC
TRBV5-1,.,TRBJ2-7,many,CASSLGDIAYEQYF,TGCGCCAGCAGCTTAGGGGACATTGCCTACGAGCAGTACTTC
TRBV6-2/TRBV6-3,TRBD2,TRBJ2-5,few,CASNKPRGAQYF,TGTGCCAGCAATAAGCCCCGGGGGGCCCAGTACTTC
TRBV12-3/TRBV12-4,.,TRBJ2-2,.,CASSFGQQRNTGELFF,TGTGCCAGCAGTTTCGGACAGCAGCGGAACACCGGGGAGCTGTTTTTT
TRBV7-2,TRBD1,TRBJ2-1,few,CASSPSRGSYNEQFF,TGTGCCAGCAGCCCAAGCAGGGGGTCCTACAATGAGCAGTTCTTC
TRBV11-2,TRBD2,TRBJ2-3,few,CASSLGWASGGADTQYF,TGTGCCAGCAGCTTAGGATGGGCTAGCGGGGGGGCTGATACGCAGTATTTT
TRBV20-1,TRBD1,TRBJ2-7,few,CSAFWTGSSYEQYF,TGCAGTGCTTTTTGGACAGGGAGCTCCTACGAGCAGTACTTC
TRBV20-1,.,TRBJ2-5,.,CSAGRWENGETQYF,TGCAGTGCTGGACGATGGGAGAACGGGGAGACCCAGTACTTC
TRBV28,.,TRBJ2-7,few,CASVPSAGEVYEQYF,TGTGCCAGCGTCCCGTCGGCAGGCGAAGTCTACGAGCAGTACTTC
TRBV6-2/TRBV6-3,.,TRBJ1-4,few,CASNRTPRATNEKLFF,TGTGCCAGCAACAGAACGCCGAGGGCGACTAATGAAAAACTGTTTTTT
TRBV4-3,.,TRBJ2-4,many,CASSQEPGLQNIQYF,TGCGCCAGCAGCCAAGAGCCAGGGCTACAAAACATTCAGTACTTC
TRBV20-1,.,TRBJ2-1,few,CSARDWMAGTVNEQFF,TGCAGTGCTAGAGATTGGATGGCAGGGACTGTCAATGAGCAGTTCTTC
TRBV10-3,TRBD2,TRBJ2-3,few,CAISPRTSGGARDTQYF,TGTGCCATCAGTCCCAGGACTAGCGGGGGGGCCAGAGATACGCAGTATTTT
TRBV12-3/TRBV12-4,TRBD2,TRBJ2-1,many,CASSFLSGGVNEQFF,TGTGCCAGCAGTTTTCTTAGCGGGGGGGTCAATGAGCAGTTCTTC
TRBV7-2,TRBD1,TRBJ2-5,.,CASSFETGTWETQYF,TGTGCCAGCAGCTTTGAGACAGGGACGTGGGAGACCCAGTACTTC
TRBV5-5,.,TRBJ2-1,.,CASSWIGYNEQFF,TGTGCCAGCAGCTGGATTGGGTACAATGAGCAGTTCTTC
TRBV5-1,.,TRBJ2-3,.,CASSLPSSTDTQYF,TGCGCCAGCAGCTTGCCCTCAAGCACAGATACGCAGTATTTT
TRBV4-3,.,TRBJ2-7,many,CASSQEPHGAVMDSYEQYF,TGCGCCAGCAGCCAAGAGCCGCACGGCGCAGTCATGGACTCCTACGAGCAGTACTTC
TRBV11-2,.,TRBJ2-1,many,CASSFEGNLWNEQFF,TGTGCCAGCAGCTTCGAGGGTAACTTGTGGAATGAGCAGTTCTTC
TRBV7-2,TRBD2,TRBJ2-1,few,CASSLVGLAGFEQFF,TGTGCCAGCAGCTTAGTAGGACTAGCGGGGTTTGAGCAGTTCTTC
TRBV10-3,.,TRBJ2-5,few,CAISDPGGAGAGETQYF,TGTGCCATCAGTGACCCCGGGGGCGCCGGGGCAGGAGAGACCCAGTACTTC
TRBV15,.,TRBJ2-1,.,CATRVGQSSYNEQFF,TGTGCCACCAGAGTAGGCCAAAGCTCCTACAATGAGCAGTTCTTC
TRBV29-1,TRBD2,TRBJ2-7,.,CSVEEVSGSVYEQYF,TGCAGCGTTGAAGAGGTTAGCGGGAGCGTCTACGAGCAGTACTTC
TRBV3-1,TRBD2,TRBJ2-3,many,CASSRGLAGGSTDTQYF,TGTGCCAGCAGCCGCGGACTAGCGGGAGGCTCCACAGATACGCAGTATTTT
TRBV12-3/TRBV12-4,TRBD2,TRBJ2-5,many,CASSLAGTTQGTQYF,TGTGCCAGCAGTCTAGCCGGGACTACCCAAGGGACCCAGTACTTC
TRBV29-1,.,TRBJ2-7,.,CSVPWGSPHEQYF,TGCAGCGTCCCTTGGGGGAGTCCCCACGAGCAGTACTTC
TRBV12-3/TRBV12-4,TRBD1,TRBJ2-3,many,CASTQQPTGASTDTQYF,TGTGCCAGCACCCAACAGCCAACAGGGGCTAGCACAGATACGCAGTATTTT
TRBV7-2,.,TRBJ2-1,many,CASSLFGRTVNEQFF,TGTGCCAGCAGCTTATTTGGGAGGACAGTTAATGAGCAGTTCTTC
TRBV12-3/TRBV12-4,.,TRBJ1-6,many,CASRPGWETDNSPLHF,TGTGCCAGCAGACCTGGATGGGAAACCGATAATTCACCCCTCCACTTT
TRBV20-1,TRBD1,TRBJ2-4,few,CSALDRGPSIQYF,TGCAGTGCTTTGGACAGGGGGCCGAGCATTCAGTACTTC
TRBV3-1,TRBD1,TRBJ2-1,many,CASSLGQGEQFF,TGTGCCAGCAGCCTGGGACAGGGGGAGCAGTTCTTC
TRBV4-1,.,TRBJ1-2,many,CASSHGAENNYGYTF,TGCGCCAGCAGCCATGGGGCAGAAAATAACTATGGCTACACCTTC